The clone carrying this T cell receptor beta chain has only one observation. Its antigen is as yet unknown. These data belong to a study of cytomegalovirus exposure and HLA in healthy donors. The wider study: Unique TCRs numbering roughly 85 million, obtained from HLA-typed donors, made up an early data release. Study-wide findings and caveats: An assumption of roughly uniform sequencing depth across donors underlay the presence/absence analyses. Researchers catalogued approximately 170 TCR beta chains as cytomegalovirus-associated.

Vbeta (60) and Jbeta (13) primers were used in the PCR. Profiled with immunoSEQ multiplex PCR; TCRdb holds only in-frame clones, not every one. The table has around 160,000 clones, approximately 85% seen once. The CDR3 covers 12 residues. Germline V gene data show CDR1 as MNHEY and CDR2 as SMNVEV (reference sequence). V dropped 7 bases and J dropped 4 bases, with 10 bases sitting between them. The sequencing sample was made of PBMCs. This chain links TRBV27 with TRBJ1-1; D might be TRBD1 (6 bases). This TCR derives from a man between 18 and 35 years old in good health and CMV-seropositive. The CDR3 nucleotides are TGTGCCAGCACTGCAGGGGCCACTGAAGCTTTCTTT. Translating gives CASTAGATEAFF.